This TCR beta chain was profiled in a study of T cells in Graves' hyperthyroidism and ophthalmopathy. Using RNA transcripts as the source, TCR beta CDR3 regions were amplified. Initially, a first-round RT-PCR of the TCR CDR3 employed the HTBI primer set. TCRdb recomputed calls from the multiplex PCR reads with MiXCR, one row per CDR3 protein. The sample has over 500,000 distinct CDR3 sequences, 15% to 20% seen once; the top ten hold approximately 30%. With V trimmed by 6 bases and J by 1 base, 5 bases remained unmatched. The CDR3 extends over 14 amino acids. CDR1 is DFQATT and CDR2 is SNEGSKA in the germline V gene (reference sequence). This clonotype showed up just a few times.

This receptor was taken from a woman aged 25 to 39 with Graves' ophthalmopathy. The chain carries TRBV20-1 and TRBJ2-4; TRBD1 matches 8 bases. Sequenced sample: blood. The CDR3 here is CSASTGVAKNIQYF. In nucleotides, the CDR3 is TGCAGTGCCTCGACAGGGGTGGCCAAAAACATTCAGTACTTC.